Listed below are T cell receptor beta chains from one sample, sequenced in a study of T-cell reconstitution after alpha-beta-depleted transplantation in children. TCRdb itself ran the PCR reads through MiXCR, one entry per CDR3 protein. The table includes 200,000 to 300,000 distinct CDR3 sequences, about 11% detected once. Sequences were derived from PBMCs from the stem cell graft donor, sampled from the stem cell graft. All receptors derive from a human donor who donated a stem cell graft to a child with acute lymphoblastic leukemia. Both conserved end residues are part of each CDR3. Each record gives: V gene, D gene, J gene, clone size, CDR3 DNA, CDR3 protein. The D gene is left open where the match is weak. Size values are once, few and many counts, or a class for expanded clones, and some rows have none.

TRBV20-1,TRBD1,TRBJ1-5,many,TGCAGTGCCCGGGACAGAAAAAGCAATCAGCCCCAGCATTTT,CSARDRKSNQPQHF
TRBV7-8,TRBD2,TRBJ2-1,.,TGTGCCAGCAGCTGGGGGACTAGCGGGAGAGGGGCAGCGGGTGAGCAGTTCTTC,CASSWGTSGRGAAGEQFF
TRBV7-9,.,TRBJ2-3,many,TGTGCCAGCAGCCCGGGGACTTCAGATACGCAGTATTTT,CASSPGTSDTQYF
TRBV30,.,TRBJ1-4,many,TGTGCCTGGAGTGACGGACGGTCAAGGGAAAAACTGTTTTTT,CAWSDGRSREKLFF
TRBV18,.,TRBJ1-2,many,TGTGCCAGCTCACCAGGACAACCTAGAAGTAATGGCTACACCTTC,CASSPGQPRSNGYTF
TRBV14,.,TRBJ1-1,many,TGTGCCAGCAGCCAGGGGCATTGGATGGGGTACACTGAAGCTTTCTTT,CASSQGHWMGYTEAFF
TRBV20-1,.,TRBJ1-1,many,TGCAGTGCTAGAGATGCGCGGAGACCCCTTGAAGCTTTCTTT,CSARDARRPLEAFF
TRBV9,TRBD2,TRBJ2-3,many,TGTGCCAGCAGCGGCCTCCGGGCTAGCGGGGGGTCGGATACGCAGTATTTT,CASSGLRASGGSDTQYF
TRBV18,.,TRBJ1-5,many,TGTGCCAGCTCACCAGAATTAGGGAAGCCCCAGCATTTT,CASSPELGKPQHF
TRBV10-3,TRBD2,TRBJ2-1,many,TGTGCCATCAGTGAGTCGCTGACTAGCGGCAACAATGAGCAGTTCTTC,CAISESLTSGNNEQFF
TRBV19,.,TRBJ1-5,.,TGTGCCAGTACTACGGGATCGGGCAATCAGCCCCAGCATTTT,CASTTGSGNQPQHF
TRBV5-1,.,TRBJ2-5,few,TGCGCCAGCAGCTTGGGGCCGGGGGCGGTTGAGACCCAGTACTTC,CASSLGPGAVETQYF
TRBV5-1,.,TRBJ2-7,many,TGCGCCAGCAGCTTGGAGTCAATAGCTTCCTACGAGCAGTACTTC,CASSLESIASYEQYF
TRBV18,.,TRBJ1-1,few,TGTGCCAGCAAGGATTACATGAACACTGAAGCTTTCTTT,CASKDYMNTEAFF
TRBV20-1,TRBD1,TRBJ1-2,many,TGCAGTGCTCAGCCTCGGACAGGATTGTCTGGCTACACCTTC,CSAQPRTGLSGYTF
TRBV12-3/TRBV12-4,TRBD1,TRBJ2-7,few,TGTGCCAGCAGTCCAACCGGGACAGGCTTCTACGAGCAGTACTTC,CASSPTGTGFYEQYF
TRBV20-1,.,TRBJ1-5,many,TGCAGTGCAGCTCTTGGGCCCCAGCATTTT,CSAALGPQHF
TRBV20-1,TRBD2,TRBJ2-7,many,TGCAGTGCTAGACCTAGCGGGAGGAACGAGCAGTACTTC,CSARPSGRNEQYF
TRBV29-1,.,TRBJ2-3,many,TGCAGCGTTGTAAAGACTCGCACAGATACGCAGTATTTT,CSVVKTRTDTQYF
TRBV30,.,TRBJ2-7,.,TGTGCCTGGAGCTCTGTGGGCTACGAGCAGTACTTC,CAWSSVGYEQYF
TRBV18,.,TRBJ2-1,.,TGTGCCAGCTCACCAAGGTCCGACAATGAGCAGTTCTTC,CASSPRSDNEQFF
TRBV21-1,.,TRBJ2-7,many,TGTGCCAGCAGCACAAAGGGGGTCCAGGGGGCTTTAGACGAGCAGTACTTC,CASSTKGVQGALDEQYF
TRBV5-5,TRBD1,TRBJ2-7,.,TGTGCCAGCAGTTTCAGGACAGGGGGCGCGTATAGGACCTACGAGCAGTACTTC,CASSFRTGGAYRTYEQYF
TRBV29-1,.,TRBJ2-7,many,TGCAGCGTTGTCCTCAGGGTCCCAGGGTCCTACGAGCAGTACTTC,CSVVLRVPGSYEQYF
TRBV20-1,TRBD1,TRBJ1-2,many,TGCAGTGCGAGGGACAGGGGATGGGATGGCTACACCTTC,CSARDRGWDGYTF
TRBV20-1,.,TRBJ2-3,many,TGCAGTGCTAGTAGTGCCCTCACAGATACGCAGTATTTT,CSASSALTDTQYF
TRBV9,.,TRBJ1-5,many,TGTGCCAGCAGCCACGATGGGTCAGGCGGAGCGCCCCAGCATTTT,CASSHDGSGGAPQHF
TRBV4-2,TRBD2,TRBJ2-1,many,TGTGCCAGCAGCCAAGAGGGGGACTACGGCGGCACCTACAATGAGCAGTTCTTC,CASSQEGDYGGTYNEQFF
TRBV20-1,.,TRBJ2-3,many,TGCAGTGCGCAGACTGCAGATACGCAGTATTTT,CSAQTADTQYF
TRBV4-1,.,TRBJ2-6,many,TGCGCCAGCAGCCAAGATTCGTTTAGAGGGGCCCCTGGGGCCAACGTCCTGACTTTC,CASSQDSFRGAPGANVLTF
TRBV20-1,TRBD2,TRBJ2-1,many,TGCAGTGCTAGTGCCCTAGCGGGGGCCCTACGATACTCCTACAATGAGCAGTTCTTC,CSASALAGALRYSYNEQFF
TRBV29-1,TRBD2,TRBJ2-4,many,TGCAGCGTTGAAGATCGGGAGGGAAGGCACATTCAGTACTTC,CSVEDREGRHIQYF
TRBV28,.,TRBJ1-5,many,TGTGCCAGCACTCTTCTTAAGGAGGACCCGGGCAATCAGCCCCAGCATTTT,CASTLLKEDPGNQPQHF
TRBV18,.,TRBJ1-1,many,TGTGCCAGCTCACCTCTTCAGGACACTGAAGCTTTCTTT,CASSPLQDTEAFF
TRBV7-2,.,TRBJ2-7,many,TGTGCCAGCAGCCGACAAGGGGGGCAGGGTTCGGAGCAGTACTTC,CASSRQGGQGSEQYF
TRBV7-9,.,TRBJ1-5,many,TGTGCCAGCAGCTTAGGAGGGGTCGGTGATCAGCCCCAGCATTTT,CASSLGGVGDQPQHF
TRBV10-3,.,TRBJ1-2,many,TGTGCCATCAGTGAGTCGGCCGGGACGGGGGAAGGCTACACCTTC,CAISESAGTGEGYTF
TRBV19,.,TRBJ2-3,many,TGTGCCAGTAGTACCCTCCAGGGAGATGACGCAGATACGCAGTATTTT,CASSTLQGDDADTQYF
TRBV7-9,TRBD2,TRBJ2-7,many,TGTGCCAGCGAATCGAGCGGGGGGCAGTACTTC,CASESSGGQYF
TRBV6-2/TRBV6-3,.,TRBJ2-1,many,TGTGCCAGCAGTTACACCCCCTCTCTAAGCACCTACAATGAGCAGTTCTTC,CASSYTPSLSTYNEQFF
TRBV5-1,TRBD1,TRBJ2-1,many,TGCGCCAGCAGCTACCTGGACAGGGGGGAGAATGAGCAGTTCTTC,CASSYLDRGENEQFF
TRBV10-3,TRBD1,TRBJ2-7,many,TGTGCCATCAGTGAGTCGGGGACAGGGGCCTACGAGCAGTACTTC,CAISESGTGAYEQYF
TRBV11-2,.,TRBJ1-1,many,TGTGCCAGCAGCTTAATGAGGAACACTGAAGCTTTCTTT,CASSLMRNTEAFF
TRBV20-1,.,TRBJ1-6,.,TGCAGTGCTCAGGGTAATTCACCCCTCCACTTT,CSAQGNSPLHF
TRBV20-1,TRBD2,TRBJ2-7,many,TGCAGTGCTAGAGATCAGGCTAGCGGATCCTACGAGCAGTACTTC,CSARDQASGSYEQYF
TRBV20-1,.,TRBJ2-1,many,TGCAGTGCTAGAGATATGAGGGGAGCCGCCTACAATGAGCAGTTCTTC,CSARDMRGAAYNEQFF
TRBV5-1,.,TRBJ1-3,few,TGCGCCAGCAGCTTGGTCCCGGGGGCTGGAAACACCATATATTTT,CASSLVPGAGNTIYF
TRBV29-1,TRBD1,TRBJ2-6,many,TGCAGCGTTGCGGGACAGGGGGCCAACGTCCTGACTTTC,CSVAGQGANVLTF
TRBV20-1,TRBD1,TRBJ1-1,many,TGCAGTGCTAGGGGACAGGCCGCTGAAGCTTTCTTT,CSARGQAAEAFF